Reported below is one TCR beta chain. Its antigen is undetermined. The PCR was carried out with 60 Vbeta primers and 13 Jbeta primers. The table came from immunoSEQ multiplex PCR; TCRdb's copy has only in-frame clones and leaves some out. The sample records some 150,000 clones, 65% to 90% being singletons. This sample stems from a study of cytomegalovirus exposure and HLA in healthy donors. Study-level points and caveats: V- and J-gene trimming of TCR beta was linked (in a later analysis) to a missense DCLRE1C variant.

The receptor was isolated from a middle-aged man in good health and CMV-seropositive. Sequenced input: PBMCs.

The CDR3 region has the DNA TGTGCCTGCCCCTTGGCGGGAGTGGATACGCAGTATTTT. Translating gives CACPLAGVDTQYF. The rearrangement joins TRBV30 to TRBJ2-3; the match to TRBD2 covers 7 bases. CDR3 size: 13 residues. In germline, CDR1 is GTSNPN, CDR2 SVGIG (reference sequence). Trimming cost V 6 bases and J 6 bases; bases outside gene matches: 9.